This T cell receptor (beta chain) was captured by sequencing in a study of blood T cell repertoires in COVID-19. Overall study context: Samples of COVID-19 (acute and convalescent) were obtained from the United States, Italy and Spain. Sources were T cells, B-cell-depleted T cells, or PBMCs; the material itself was cDNA or gDNA.

The CDR3 extends over 12 amino acids. Trimming stripped 7 bases from V and 2 bases from J, with 9 bases between. In the study's own analysis: Nucleated cell number was recorded as an estimate derived from reference gene primer amplification. Clones were sequenced by immunoSEQ multiplex PCR, and TCRdb holds only the in-frame ones, with some missing. That table furnishes V, J and clone size, whereas the DNA furnished D and trimming. The sample gives 35,000 to 50,000 clones, approximately 84% of which show up once; around 13% is in the top ten. The chain has TRBV12-3 or TRBV12-4 and TRBJ2-7; possibly TRBD1 for D (6 bases). The sample comprised peripheral blood. This clonotype was sampled from a human donor in a cohort sampled during active COVID-19. The CDR3 coding sequence is TGTGCCAGCACCTGGGGGCCCTACGAGCAGTACTTC. As protein: CASTWGPYEQYF.